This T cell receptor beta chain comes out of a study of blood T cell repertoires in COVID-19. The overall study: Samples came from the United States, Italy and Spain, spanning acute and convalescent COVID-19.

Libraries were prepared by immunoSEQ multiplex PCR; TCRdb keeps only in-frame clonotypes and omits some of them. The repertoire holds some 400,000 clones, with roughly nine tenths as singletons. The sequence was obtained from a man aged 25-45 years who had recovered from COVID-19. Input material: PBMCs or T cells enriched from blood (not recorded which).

The CDR3 reads CASSLVGRGLDYGYTF. Written as DNA, the CDR3 is TGTGCCAGCAGCTTGGTGGGCAGGGGGCTCGACTATGGCTACACCTTC. The gene calls are TRBV5-4 and TRBJ1-2, with 8 bases identical to TRBD1. J lost 3 bases, V lost 0 bases, and 7 bases had no gene match. This CDR3 has 16 residues. Germline V gene sequence: CDR1 SGHNT, CDR2 YYREEE (reference sequence).